This entry lists 13 T cell receptor beta chains sequenced from one sample in a study of shared clonotypes between healthy human individuals. TCRdb's table, derived via immunoSEQ multiplex PCR, lists solely in-frame clones and lacks some. The profile shows approximately 340,000 clones, about 73% of them singletons. Source material: memory CD4+ T cells sorted from blood. Indicated subset: CD45RA-negative fraction. The source of these receptors is a man aged 25 to 40 in good health.

The rearrangement joins TRBV11-3 to TRBJ2-3; 13 bases align to TRBD2. The germline gives CDR1 SGHNT, CDR2 YENEEA. The V and J ends lost 1 base and 2 bases, in that order; junction bases with no gene match: 6. The CDR3 runs to 18 residues. The DNA for the CDR3 is TGTGCCAGCAGCTTAGGTGCACTAGCGGGAGGGCTCACAGATACGCAGTATTTT. Encoded protein: CASSLGALAGGLTDTQYF.

The J gene is TRBJ2-5, the V gene TRBV19; a possible D gene is TRBD2 (6 bases). Trimming removed 5 bases at V and 5 bases at J, with 15 bases between. Germline-derived CDR1 and CDR2 are LNHDA and SQIVND (reference sequence). This CDR3 is 14 amino acids long. The CDR3 DNA reads TGTGCCAGTAGTGTCTCCGGGAGAGGGGAGACCCAGTACTTC. Translating gives CASSVSGRGETQYF.

The J gene is TRBJ2-6, the V gene TRBV19, with 9 bases that match TRBD1. CDR1 and CDR2 (germline): LNHDA, SQIVND (reference sequence). This CDR3 spans 16 amino acids. With V trimmed by 8 bases and J by 0 bases, 5 bases remained unmatched. The CDR3 spells CASGTGSSSGANVLTF. The CDR3 coding sequence is TGTGCCAGTGGGACAGGGTCAAGCTCTGGGGCCAACGTCCTGACTTTC.

This clone was counted many times. CDR3 in DNA: TGTGCCAGCAGGGGAGGAAGCTCCTACAATGAGCAGTTCTTC. Protein product: CASRGGSSYNEQFF. This chain joins TRBV2 and TRBJ2-1; perhaps TRBD2 as D (6 bases). There are 14 residues in the CDR3. Trimming stripped 6 bases from V and 0 bases from J, with 9 bases between. CDR1 and CDR2 (germline): SNHLY, FYNNEI.

This clone was seen many times. The gene calls are TRBV28 and TRBJ1-5; D perhaps matches TRBD1 (6 bases). In germline, CDR1 is MDHEN, CDR2 SYDVKM. CDR3 length equals 16 residues. V dropped 2 bases and J dropped 4 bases, with 15 bases sitting between them. The CDR3 coding sequence is TGTGCCAGCAGTTTAGGCCTGGAGGGGGAAAATCAGCCCCAGCATTTT. This sequence encodes CASSLGLEGENQPQHF.

The chain recombines TRBV7-6 with TRBJ1-1; the D is unclear. Germline V gene data show CDR1 as SGHVS and CDR2 as FNYEAQ. V lost 2 bases and J 2 bases, leaving 6 bases between the germline ends. CDR3 length equals 13 residues. Here the CDR3 DNA reads TGTGCCAGCAGCTTATTGTCCAACACTGAAGCTTTCTTT. Protein product: CASSLLSNTEAFF.

The chain has TRBV7-9 and TRBJ2-3; no clear D. This CDR3 has 14 residues. CDR1 is SEHNR and CDR2 is FQNEAQ in the germline V gene (reference sequence). The germline V and J ends were trimmed by 6 bases and 3 bases, with 13 bases remaining between them. The CDR3 sequence is CASSHKSRTDTQYF. DNA for the CDR3: TGTGCCAGCAGTCATAAATCCAGAACAGATACGCAGTATTTT.

This clone was counted many times. The chain couples TRBV4-1 to TRBJ2-3, with 11 bases that match TRBD2. Germline assignment: CDR1 MGHRA and CDR2 YSYEKL. V was pared by 3 bases and J by 0 bases, with 5 bases of the junction left unmatched. The CDR3 length is 17 residues. CDR3 bases: TGCGCCAGCAGCCAGTGGGGGACTAGCGGTAGCACAGATACGCAGTATTTT. It yields the protein CASSQWGTSGSTDTQYF.

The chain employs TRBV11-2 and TRBJ2-3; D is perhaps TRBD2 (5 bases). Germline values: CDR1 SGHAT, CDR2 FQNNGV. The CDR3 sequence is 16 residues long. Trimming took 1 base from V and 0 from J, leaving 11 bases between them. The CDR3 region has the DNA TGTGCCAGCAGCTTAGGCATCGGGATGAGCACAGATACGCAGTATTTT. Protein: CASSLGIGMSTDTQYF. The full variable domain, its missing parts supplied by reference TRBV11-2 and TRBJ2-3, is EAGVAQSPRYKIIEKRQSVAFWCNPISGHATLYWYQQILGQGPKLLIQFQNNGVVDDSQLPKDRFSAERLKGVDSTLKIQPAKLEDSAVYLCASSLGIGMSTDTQYFGPGTRLTVL.

With respect to this clone: This same CDR3 is encoded by further DNA sequences in the sample. V and J are TRBV29-1 and TRBJ1-1; possibly TRBD1 for D (5 bases). Germline V gene lookup returns CDR1 SQVTM and CDR2 ANQGSEA. The V end was cut by 6 bases, the J end by 0 bases, with 17 bases between. This CDR3 contains 15 residues. CDR3: CSVAPGWGMNTEAFF. The CDR3 DNA sequence: TGCAGCGTGGCCCCCGGGTGGGGGATGAACACTGAAGCTTTCTTT.

The chain employs TRBV29-1 and TRBJ2-1, with D maybe TRBD2 (6 bases). The germline V and J ends were trimmed by 5 bases and 12 bases, with 20 bases remaining between them. The germline V gene encodes CDR1 SQVTM and CDR2 ANQGSEA. The CDR3 covers 13 residues. CDR3 in DNA: TGCAGCGTTCAGCCGGGACTTCCGAAAGGGCAGTTCTTC. It translates to CSVQPGLPKGQFF.

This chain joins TRBV5-4 and TRBJ2-1; no firm D call. Germline CDR1 SGHNT, CDR2 YYREEE (reference sequence). The CDR3 covers 13 residues. Trimming shortened V by 0 bases and J by 13 bases, and 14 bases separated the two germline ends. As DNA, the CDR3 is TGTGCCAGCAGCTTGGGAGGACGGTCCGAACAGTTCTTC. Amino acids: CASSLGGRSEQFF.

V and J are TRBV5-1 and TRBJ2-7; 8 bases match TRBD1. This CDR3 is 15 amino acids long. V was pared by 0 bases and J by 6 bases, with 8 bases of the junction left unmatched. Germline CDR1 reads SGHRS; CDR2 reads YFSETQ. The CDR3 nucleotides read TGCGCCAGCAGCTTGGTGGCAGGGGGCGGCTCCGAGCAGTACTTC. Translation: CASSLVAGGGSEQYF.